These T cell receptor beta chains were read from a single sample in a study of control samples from healthy donors and cancer patients. Assay used: immunoSEQ multiplex PCR; TCRdb lists only in-frame clones, some missing. Of tens of thousands of clones in the sample, about 87% were seen once. Specimen: blood. These receptors came from a man between 50 and 59 years old in good health. CDR3s include the opening cysteine and the closing phenylalanine or tryptophan. Fields, in order: D gene, J gene, clone size, V gene, CDR3 DNA, CDR3 protein. The D gene is left open where the match is weak. Only part of the rows carry a size: once, few, many, or a class if the clone is expanded.

>NA|TRBJ1-4|NA|TRBV19
TGTGCCAGTAGTATATGGGGAAAAGGGGATAATGAAAAACTGTTTTTT
CASSIWGKGDNEKLFF
>NA|TRBJ1-6|NA|TRBV2
TGTGCCAGCAGTCTGGGGGCCACAGGTTCACCCCTCCACTTT
CASSLGATGSPLHF
>NA|TRBJ1-2|NA|TRBV2
TGTGCCAGCACATACGTCCCGGGCCATGGCTACACCTTC
CASTYVPGHGYTF
>NA|TRBJ2-3|NA|TRBV12-3/TRBV12-4
TGTGCCATTACGTATGTGGGCACAGATACGCAGTATTTT
CAITYVGTDTQYF
>NA|TRBJ1-1|NA|TRBV30
TGTGCCTGGATTACAAAATATGGGACAAGAAACACTGAAGCTTTCTTT
CAWITKYGTRNTEAFF
>NA|TRBJ1-2|NA|TRBV12-5
TGTGCTAGTGGTTTGGGGCAGCCCTTTAACTATGGCTACACCTTC
CASGLGQPFNYGYTF
>TRBD2|TRBJ2-3|NA|TRBV10-3
TGTGCCATCAAGGGACTAGCGGGGTCGGATACGCAGTATTTT
CAIKGLAGSDTQYF
>NA|TRBJ1-2|NA|TRBV3-1/TRBV3-2
TGTGCCAGCAGCCTAAGTCCCCAGGGCGCCTATGGCTACACCTTC
CASSLSPQGAYGYTF
>NA|TRBJ2-1|NA|TRBV5-1
TGCGCCAGCAGCTCCTCTAACAGGTTCAATGAGCAGTTCTTC
CASSSSNRFNEQFF
>TRBD2|TRBJ2-3|NA|TRBV25-1
TGTGCCAGCAGTGGGCTAGCGGGAGATGGCACAGATACGCAGTATTTT
CASSGLAGDGTDTQYF
>TRBD1|TRBJ2-1|NA|TRBV28
TGTGCCAGCAGTGGGACAGGGGAGCAGTTCTTC
CASSGTGEQFF
>NA|TRBJ1-3|once|TRBV12-3/TRBV12-4
TGTGCCAGCAGTTTGATGGGGCCAGAAAAATATTTT
CASSLMGPEKYF
>TRBD2|TRBJ2-1|NA|TRBV9
TGTGCCAGCAGCGGACTAGCGGACTACAATGAGCAGTTCTTC
CASSGLADYNEQFF
>NA|TRBJ2-7|NA|TRBV18
TGTGCCAGCTCATTAGACAGCTACGAGCAGTACTTC
CASSLDSYEQYF
>NA|TRBJ2-4|NA|TRBV6-6
TGTGCCAGCAGTCAGGGACAACCCCTTCCACGGAACATTCAGTACTTC
CASSQGQPLPRNIQYF
>TRBD2|TRBJ2-7|NA|TRBV10-3
TGTGCCATCAGTAACCATAGCGGGACGTCATCCGAGCAGTACTTC
CAISNHSGTSSEQYF
>NA|TRBJ1-2|NA|TRBV12-3/TRBV12-4
TGTGCCAGCAGAATAATGGACCCCTATGGCTACACCTTC
CASRIMDPYGYTF
>NA|TRBJ1-1|NA|TRBV3-1/TRBV3-2
TGTGCCAGCAGCCAAGACTTTGGGGCCGGGAGAACTGAAGCTTTCTTT
CASSQDFGAGRTEAFF
>NA|TRBJ2-7|NA|TRBV5-5
TGTGCCAGCAGCTTGAGGGGGTTGGACTACGAGCAGTACTTC
CASSLRGLDYEQYF
>NA|TRBJ2-5|NA|TRBV6-2/TRBV6-3
TGTGCCAGCAGTTACCCCCAAGAGACCCAGTACTTC
CASSYPQETQYF
>NA|TRBJ1-1|NA|TRBV7-8
TGTGCCAGCGCACCCTTCATGAACACTGAAGCTTTCTTT
CASAPFMNTEAFF
>TRBD2|TRBJ2-2|NA|TRBV29-1
TGCAGCGTACGACCCGGGACTAGCGGGACCGGGGAGCTGTTTTTT
CSVRPGTSGTGELFF
>NA|TRBJ2-7|NA|TRBV11-3
TGTGCCAGCAGCCCCTACAGGGCCCACGAGCAGTACTTC
CASSPYRAHEQYF
>TRBD1|TRBJ1-1|NA|TRBV6-6
TGTGCCAGCAGTAGCAGGCCAGGGGGCCTGAACACTGAAGCTTTCTTT
CASSSRPGGLNTEAFF
>TRBD1|TRBJ2-1|NA|TRBV24-1
TGTGCCACCAGTGATTTGGGGACAGGATTTACGAATGAGCAGTTCTTC
CATSDLGTGFTNEQFF
>NA|TRBJ2-3|NA|TRBV5-5
TGTGCCAGCAGCTTGCGGGGGGCCCCGGATACGCAGTATTTT
CASSLRGAPDTQYF
>NA|TRBJ2-1|NA|TRBV14
TGTGCCAGCAGCCAAGTTGGTTTCTCCTACAATGAGCAGTTCTTC
CASSQVGFSYNEQFF
>TRBD1|TRBJ1-2|NA|TRBV4-1
TGCGCCAGCAGCCAAGGACAGGGGGCTTCTAACTATGGCTACACCTTC
CASSQGQGASNYGYTF
>TRBD1|TRBJ2-3|NA|TRBV18
TGTGCCAGCTCACCTGGACAGGGGTCCACAGATACGCAGTATTTT
CASSPGQGSTDTQYF
>NA|TRBJ2-2|NA|TRBV10-1
TGCGCCAGCTCTCCGGTCGTTGGTTCTCCCGGGGAGCTGTTTTTT
CASSPVVGSPGELFF
>NA|TRBJ1-5|NA|TRBV24-1
TGTGCCACCAGTGAAAGGGACGGAGGTCGTGATCAGCCCCAGCATTTT
CATSERDGGRDQPQHF
>NA|TRBJ1-3|NA|TRBV14
TGTGCCAGCAGCCACGTTAGCTCTGGAAACACCATATATTTT
CASSHVSSGNTIYF
>TRBD2|TRBJ2-7|few|TRBV4-3
TGCGCCAGCAGCCTGGGACTAGCGGGAGAGGGCTACGAGCAGTACTTC
CASSLGLAGEGYEQYF
>TRBD1|TRBJ1-4|NA|TRBV7-2
TGTGCCAGCAGCGCCCAGGGGGGAACTAATGAAAAACTGTTTTTT
CASSAQGGTNEKLFF
>NA|TRBJ1-1|NA|TRBV27
TGTGCCAGCAGTTTCTTCGGGAACACTGAAGCTTTCTTT
CASSFFGNTEAFF
>NA|TRBJ1-5|NA|TRBV2
TGTGCCAGCAGCCTAGGCAGGGACAATCAGCCCCAGCATTTT
CASSLGRDNQPQHF
>TRBD2|TRBJ2-7|NA|TRBV24-1
TGTGCCACCAGTGATTTGAATGGTAGCGGGAGTTGGGAGCAGTACTTC
CATSDLNGSGSWEQYF
>TRBD2|TRBJ2-2|NA|TRBV7-2
TGTGCCAGCAGCGTCACTAGCGGGAGTGGCGGGGAGCTGTTTTTT
CASSVTSGSGGELFF
>NA|TRBJ1-1|NA|TRBV12-3/TRBV12-4
TGTGCCAGCAGTCCTTATTTTGGGACTGAAGCTTTCTTT
CASSPYFGTEAFF
>NA|TRBJ2-3|NA|TRBV24-1
TGTGCCACCAGTGACCCTGGACAGAACCTGGTTACGCAGTATTTT
CATSDPGQNLVTQYF
>NA|TRBJ1-6|NA|TRBV19
TGTGCCAGTAGATCCGGGGGACGGGGTTCACCCCTCCACTTT
CASRSGGRGSPLHF
>NA|TRBJ1-1|NA|TRBV5-8
TGTGCCAGCAGCTTTAACAGGGACGTGAACACTGAAGCTTTCTTT
CASSFNRDVNTEAFF
>NA|TRBJ1-3|NA|TRBV12-3/TRBV12-4
TGTGCCAGCAGCCCGGGACACCATCCCACCATATATTTT
CASSPGHHPTIYF
>NA|TRBJ1-1|NA|TRBV20-1
TGCAGTGCTACCGGACGGTCTGAAGCTTTCTTT
CSATGRSEAFF
>NA|TRBJ2-1|NA|TRBV10-3
TGTGCCATCAGTGAGTCGGTGGGGGAGAGCTCCTACAATGAGCAGTTCTTC
CAISESVGESSYNEQFF
>TRBD1|TRBJ1-5|NA|TRBV6-2/TRBV6-3
TGTGCCAGCAGTTCCGGCGGGACAGGCGCCCTGCCCCAGCATTTT
CASSSGGTGALPQHF
>NA|TRBJ1-1|NA|TRBV24-1
TGTGCCACCAGTGATGAGACAGGTTTGGGAGCTTTCTTT
CATSDETGLGAFF
>TRBD1|TRBJ1-4|NA|TRBV24-1
TGTGCCACCAGTGATTCGAGGACAGGGGCTAATGAAAAACTGTTTTTT
CATSDSRTGANEKLFF
>NA|TRBJ1-5|NA|TRBV4-2
TGTGCCAGCAGCCAAGATTTAATGGGGGCTCAGCCCCAGCATTTT
CASSQDLMGAQPQHF
>NA|TRBJ1-2|NA|TRBV25-1
TGTGCCAGCAGTGAAGTGGGGAACCATGGCTACACCTTC
CASSEVGNHGYTF
>NA|TRBJ2-7|NA|TRBV6-2/TRBV6-3
TGTGCCAGCAGTTACTATGGGGGTAGTACGGACGAGCAGTACTTC
CASSYYGGSTDEQYF
>NA|TRBJ1-6|NA|TRBV25-1
TGTGCCAGCAGTCATGGGGTAGAGGGATCACCCCTCCACTTT
CASSHGVEGSPLHF
>NA|TRBJ2-1|NA|TRBV4-3
TGCGCCAGCAGCCAAGATGGATCTTACAATGAGCAGTTCTTC
CASSQDGSYNEQFF
>TRBD1|TRBJ2-5|NA|TRBV24-1
TGTGCCACCAGTGATTTGTCCAGGGGGGAGACCCAGTACTTC
CATSDLSRGETQYF
>TRBD2|TRBJ2-1|NA|TRBV29-1
TGCAGCTACTACTTAGCGGGTGGATACAATGAGCAGTTCTTC
CSYYLAGGYNEQFF